The 27 T cell receptor beta chains below all came from one sample that was sequenced in a study of blood T cell repertoires in COVID-19. The protocol was immunoSEQ multiplex PCR, while the TCRdb copy is restricted to in-frame clones and leaves out a portion. Counted here are about 310,000 clones, over 85% occurring once; the ten biggest clones make up roughly a tenth. Source material: PBMCs or T cells enriched from blood (not recorded which). These receptors were obtained from a woman aged 25 to 39 who had recovered from COVID-19.

The CDR3 sequence is CASSTGTLSYNEQFF. In nucleotides, the CDR3 is TGTGCCAGCAGCACCGGGACTTTGTCCTACAATGAGCAGTTCTTC. The rearrangement links TRBV7-8 to TRBJ2-1, with D possibly being TRBD2 (6 bases). The CDR3 length is 15 residues. The germline V gene has CDR1 SGHVS and CDR2 FQNEAQ. Deletions cut 5 bases from V and 1 base from J, with 12 bases between.

The chain uses TRBV19 and TRBJ1-6; TRBD1 might be the D (6 bases). The V gene's germline CDR1 is LNHDA and CDR2 SQIVND (reference sequence). V was cut by 7 bases and J by 6 bases, with 13 bases left in between. The CDR3 runs 14 residues. CDR3 region: CASKGGQFNSPLHF. The CDR3, as DNA: TGTGCCAGTAAAGGCGGACAGTTTAATTCACCCCTCCACTTT.

J is TRBJ1-2 and V is TRBV5-1, with TRBD1 matching over 9 bases. V dropped 4 bases and J dropped 8; count of bases not matched to a gene: 9. Germline V CDR1 and CDR2: SGHRS, YFSETQ. This CDR3 is 14 amino acids long. Written as DNA, the CDR3 is TGCGCCAGCAGCCCAAGGACAGGGGCAGGCGGCTACACCTTC. Its protein product is CASSPRTGAGGYTF.

This clone was detected only a few times. V gene TRBV5-1 combines with J gene TRBJ2-7; D is ambiguous. The CDR3 is 12 amino acids. Germline V gene sequence: CDR1 SGHRS, CDR2 YFSETQ. Trimming took off 0 bases at V and 5 bases at J, with 6 bases between the two ends. The CDR3 nucleotides read TGCGCCAGCAGCTTGGGGTCAGACGAGCAGTACTTC. Translating gives CASSLGSDEQYF.

This clone has just one count. The chain combines TRBV27 with TRBJ2-2; D is undetermined. Per germline, CDR1 MNHEY and CDR2 SMNVEV (reference sequence). V lost 6 bases and J lost 6, with 23 bases in between. This CDR3 spans 17 amino acids. The CDR3 coding sequence is TGTGCCAGCAGAGTACTCACGACCACAGCCCAATCCGGGGAGCTGTTTTTT. Translated, it gives CASRVLTTTAQSGELFF.

J is TRBJ2-7 and V is TRBV30; D gene unclear. Per the germline V gene, CDR1 is GTSNPN and CDR2 is SVGIG (reference sequence). The CDR3 has 11 residues. With 0 bases removed from V and 7 bases from J, the gap between germline ends came to 7 bases. The CDR3 sequence is CAWSVLREQYF. DNA of the CDR3: TGTGCCTGGAGTGTACTGAGGGAGCAGTACTTC.

V is TRBV4-2 and J is TRBJ2-5; 9 nucleotides align to TRBD2. This CDR3 region has 18 residues. From germline, CDR1 is LGHNA and CDR2 YNFKEQ. J lost 9 bases, V lost 3 bases, and 20 bases had no gene match. The CDR3 DNA reads as TGTGCCAGCAGCCATTCACCGGCAGGGACTAGCCTAACACGGGCCCAGTACTTC. This codes for CASSHSPAGTSLTRAQYF.

This clone was observed a single time. The gene calls are TRBV18 and TRBJ2-1; D ambiguous. The CDR3 is 13 amino acids. CDR1 KGHSH and CDR2 LQKENI come from the germline V gene. V lost 2 bases to trimming and J lost 6 bases, with 8 bases between them. CDR3 nucleotides: TGTGCCAGCTCACCAGTAAGCATCAATGAGCAGTTCTTC. Translation: CASSPVSINEQFF.

The CDR3 sequence: CASSLPGNTDTQYF. The CDR3 DNA reads TGCGCCAGCAGCTTGCCAGGGAACACAGATACGCAGTATTTT. V is TRBV5-1 and J is TRBJ2-3; D possibly corresponds to TRBD1 (5 bases). Germline V gene data show CDR1 as SGHRS and CDR2 as YFSETQ. The CDR3 has 14 residues. V lost 1 base, J lost 2 bases, and 8 bases lay in between.

The V gene is TRBV10-3, the J gene TRBJ2-1; D is unresolved. CDR3 size: 11 residues. CDR1 and CDR2 (germline): ENHRY, SYGVKD. V was clipped by 0 bases and J by 8 bases, with 2 bases between them. The CDR3 DNA reads as TGTGCCATCAGTGAGTCCTATGAGCAGTTCTTC. It specifies CAISESYEQFF.

The chain joins TRBV6-4 to TRBJ1-2; D possibly corresponds to TRBD1 (5 bases). Germline lookup yields CDR1 MRHNA and CDR2 SNTAGT. The CDR3 length is 14 residues. V lost 4 bases to trimming and J lost 1 base, with 10 bases between them. The CDR3 sequence: CASSVPGLNYGYTF. The CDR3 coding sequence is TGTGCCAGCAGTGTTCCGGGACTTAACTATGGCTACACCTTC.

This chain joins TRBV12-3 or TRBV12-4 and TRBJ1-1; 7 bases are a match to TRBD1. The CDR3 is made up of 13 amino acids. With V trimmed by 5 bases and J by 7 bases, 7 bases remained unmatched. The CDR3, as DNA: TGTGCCAGCAGTACAGGACAGGAAGATGAAGCTTTCTTT. It specifies CASSTGQEDEAFF.

The J gene is TRBJ1-1, the V gene TRBV25-1, with 8 positions matching TRBD1. CDR3 length: 16 amino acids. Germline-derived CDR1 and CDR2 are MGHDK and SYGVNS. V gave up 6 bases and J gave up 4 bases; unmatched junction bases: 13. The CDR3 is CASSAEVWTGRTEAFF. Written as DNA, the CDR3 is TGTGCCAGCAGCGCGGAAGTGTGGACAGGGCGCACTGAAGCTTTCTTT.

The chain carries TRBV6-5 and TRBJ1-5; D unclear. The CDR3 loop spans 13 amino acids. Germline V gene sequence: CDR1 MNHEY, CDR2 SVGAGI. Trimming stripped 4 bases from V and 2 bases from J, with 6 bases between. CDR3 sequence (DNA): TGTGCCAGCAGTTTTACGGGCAATCAGCCCCAGCATTTT. Its protein product is CASSFTGNQPQHF.

The CDR3 coding sequence is TGTGCCAGCAGCGTCGTACTAGCGGGCTCCTACGAGCAGTACTTC. Translated: CASSVVLAGSYEQYF. The rearrangement joins TRBV7-2 to TRBJ2-7; TRBD2 matches 9 bases. Trimming removed 5 bases from V and 0 bases from J; junction bases left unmatched: 5. This CDR3 is 15 amino acids long. The V gene's germline CDR1 is SGHTA and CDR2 FQGNSA.

The V call is TRBV7-2, the J call TRBJ1-6; D not resolved. CDR1 and CDR2 (germline): SGHTA, FQGNSA. This CDR3 region has 15 residues. Trimming shortened V by 3 bases and J by 3 bases, and 9 bases separated the two germline ends. The CDR3 DNA reads as TGTGCCAGCAGCTTCCAGGTTGACTATAATTCACCCCTCCACTTT. Translated: CASSFQVDYNSPLHF. The variable domain in full, with the rest retrieved from reference TRBV7-2 and TRBJ1-6, is GAGVSQSPSNKVTEKGKDVELRCDPISGHTALYWYRQSLGQGLEFLIYFQGNSAPDKSGLPSDRFSAERTGGSVSTLTIQRTQQEDSAVYLCASSFQVDYNSPLHFGNGTRLTVT.

The chain recombines TRBV19 with TRBJ1-1; no definite D call. This CDR3 is built from 13 residues. The V end was cut by 4 bases, the J end by 7 bases, with 13 bases between. CDR1 is LNHDA and CDR2 is SQIVND in the germline V gene (reference sequence). The CDR3 loop reads CASSRAPSIEAFF. CDR3 nucleotide sequence: TGTGCCAGTAGTAGGGCCCCCTCCATTGAAGCTTTCTTT. Full variable domain (outside the CDR3, taken from reference TRBV19 and TRBJ1-1): DGGITQSPKYLFRKEGQNVTLSCEQNLNHDAMYWYRQDPGQGLRLIYYSQIVNDFQKGDIAEGYSVSREKKESFPLTVTSAQKNPTAFYLCASSRAPSIEAFFGQGTRLTVV.

The chain couples TRBV11-2 to TRBJ1-6; TRBD1 matches 9 bases. The CDR3 has 15 amino acids. Germline V lookup: CDR1 SGHAT, CDR2 FQNNGV. Trimming removed 5 bases from V and 8 bases from J; junction bases left unmatched: 7. Here the CDR3 reads CASSPTGTGHSPLHF. CDR3 DNA: TGTGCCAGCAGCCCAACCGGGACAGGGCATTCACCCCTCCACTTT.

V gene TRBV21-1 combines with J gene TRBJ2-1; the table's D gene call, TRBD2, was not cross checked with the DNA. TRBV21-1 is annotated as a pseudogene. This CDR3 is built from 15 residues. The CDR3 DNA is TGTGCCAGCAGCAAAACTAGCGACCCCGGGAATGAGCAGTTCTTC. This translates into CASSKTSDPGNEQFF.

V usage is TRBV12-3 or TRBV12-4 and J usage is TRBJ1-1; no clear D gene. The ends were cut back, 3 bases at V and 8 bases at J, with 10 bases in the middle. The CDR3 runs to 12 residues. CDR3 loop: CASSLRSREAFF. CDR3 coding DNA: TGTGCCAGCAGTTTGAGGTCCCGGGAAGCTTTCTTT.

The gene calls are TRBV6-5 and TRBJ2-4; D might be TRBD2 (7 bases). The CDR3 contains 11 residues. The germline CDR1 and CDR2 sequences are MNHEY and SVGAGI. V shed 7 bases and J shed 9 bases, with 10 bases lying between them. The CDR3 coding sequence is TGTGCCAGCACGAGGGGGGGCATTCAGTACTTC. Protein sequence: CASTRGGIQYF.

The gene calls are TRBV7-2 and TRBJ1-1; D is perhaps TRBD1 (5 bases). This CDR3 has 15 amino acids. Trimming took off 5 bases at V and 4 bases at J, with 17 bases between the two ends. The germline CDR1 and CDR2 sequences are SGHTA and FQGNSA. As DNA, the CDR3 is TGTGCCAGCAGCGTAGGCGGGGGGTTGGGCACTGAAGCTTTCTTT. The encoded protein is CASSVGGGLGTEAFF.

The chain has TRBV7-9 and TRBJ1-2; a possible D gene is TRBD1 (5 bases). V was cut by 2 bases and J by 8 bases, with 6 bases left in between. The germline gives CDR1 SEHNR, CDR2 FQNEAQ (reference sequence). The CDR3 totals 11 residues. The CDR3: CASSLSGGYTF. The CDR3 DNA sequence: TGTGCCAGCAGCTTATCAGGGGGCTACACCTTC.

The chain has TRBV4-2 and TRBJ2-2, with 8 bases fitting TRBD2. This CDR3 contains 15 residues. Per the germline V gene, CDR1 is LGHNA and CDR2 is YNFKEQ. Losses at the gene ends were 8 bases for V and 3 bases for J; bases not matched to a gene: 8. DNA for the CDR3: TGTGCCAGCGGCCGGGAGGGGGTCGACACCGGGGAGCTGTTTTTT. This sequence encodes CASGREGVDTGELFF.

The rearrangement links TRBV11-2 to TRBJ2-7; maybe TRBD2 (6 bases). The V end lost 5 bases, the J end lost 2 bases, and 13 bases lay between the germline ends. This CDR3 is built from 14 residues. In germline, CDR1 is SGHAT, CDR2 FQNNGV. The CDR3 spells CASSPGGWAYEQYF. The CDR3 DNA reads as TGTGCCAGCAGCCCCGGAGGGTGGGCCTACGAGCAGTACTTC.

This chain links TRBV19 with TRBJ1-2, with 8 positions matching TRBD1. The CDR3 runs 13 residues. Germline CDR1 LNHDA, CDR2 SQIVND (reference sequence). Germline trimming cut 10 bases from V and 8 bases from J; bases unmatched to any gene: 12. CDR3 sequence (DNA): TGTGCCACCACGCTAATACAGGGGGGCGGCTACACCTTC. It yields the protein CATTLIQGGGYTF.

V gene TRBV12-5 combines with J gene TRBJ2-5, with 11 bases aligning to TRBD2. V trimming: 9 bases; J trimming: 2 bases; junction bases outside the gene matches: 8. CDR1 is LGHNT and CDR2 is FRNRAP in the germline V gene. The CDR3 extends over 15 amino acids. CDR3 coding DNA: TGTGCTAGCCCAAGACTAGCGGGGAGACAAGAGACCCAGTACTTC. Translated, it gives CASPRLAGRQETQYF.